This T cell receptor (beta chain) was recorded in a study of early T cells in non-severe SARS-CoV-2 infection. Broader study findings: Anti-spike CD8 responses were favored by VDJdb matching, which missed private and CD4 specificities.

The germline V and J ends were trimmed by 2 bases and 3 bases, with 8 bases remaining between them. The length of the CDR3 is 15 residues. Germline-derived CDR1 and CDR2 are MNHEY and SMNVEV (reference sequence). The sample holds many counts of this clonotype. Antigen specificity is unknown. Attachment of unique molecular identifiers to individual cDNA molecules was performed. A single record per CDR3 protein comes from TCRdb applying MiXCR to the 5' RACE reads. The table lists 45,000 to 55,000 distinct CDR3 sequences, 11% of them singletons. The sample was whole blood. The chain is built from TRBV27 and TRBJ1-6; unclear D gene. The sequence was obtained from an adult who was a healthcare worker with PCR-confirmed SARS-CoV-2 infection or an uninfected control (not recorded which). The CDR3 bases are TGTGCCAGCAGTTTAGTGCAGATCTATAATTCACCCCTCCACTTT. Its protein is CASSLVQIYNSPLHF.